This TCR beta chain was documented in a study of Graves' ophthalmopathy and Graves' hyperthyroidism. Aged 18 to 65, hyperthyroidism patients had been newly diagnosed, with under 2 months' duration. Enrollment excluded any patients with other autoimmune diseases, uncontrolled infections, pregnancy or lactation. The table lists this clonotype with many counts. Its antigen is not known. Amplifying from RNA transcripts, the study obtained TCR beta CDR3 regions. First-round RT-PCR relied on HTBI primers, and a second-round multiplex PCR came next. TCRdb re-called the multiplex PCR reads through MiXCR, storing one row per CDR3 protein. The data hold 680,000 or so distinct CDR3 sequences, with around a fifth observed a single time. Study findings and constraints: With a specificity of about 73% and a sensitivity of more than 65%, the model predicted ophthalmopathy progression. The authors also found most expanded thyroid clonotypes above 0.001 frequency in blood.

Sequenced input: peripheral blood. The TCR comes from a woman under 30 with stable Graves' hyperthyroidism. Some clones in this sample may be carry-over from other donors' samples.

DNA of the CDR3: TGTGCCAGTAGTATCACACTAGCGGATAACTACGAGCAGTACTTC. Its translation: CASSITLADNYEQYF. This chain connects TRBV19 to TRBJ2-7, with 8 nucleotides matching TRBD2. Germline lookup yields CDR1 LNHDA and CDR2 SQIVND (reference sequence). CDR3 size: 15 residues. V trimming: 3 bases; J trimming: 3 bases; junction bases outside the gene matches: 7.